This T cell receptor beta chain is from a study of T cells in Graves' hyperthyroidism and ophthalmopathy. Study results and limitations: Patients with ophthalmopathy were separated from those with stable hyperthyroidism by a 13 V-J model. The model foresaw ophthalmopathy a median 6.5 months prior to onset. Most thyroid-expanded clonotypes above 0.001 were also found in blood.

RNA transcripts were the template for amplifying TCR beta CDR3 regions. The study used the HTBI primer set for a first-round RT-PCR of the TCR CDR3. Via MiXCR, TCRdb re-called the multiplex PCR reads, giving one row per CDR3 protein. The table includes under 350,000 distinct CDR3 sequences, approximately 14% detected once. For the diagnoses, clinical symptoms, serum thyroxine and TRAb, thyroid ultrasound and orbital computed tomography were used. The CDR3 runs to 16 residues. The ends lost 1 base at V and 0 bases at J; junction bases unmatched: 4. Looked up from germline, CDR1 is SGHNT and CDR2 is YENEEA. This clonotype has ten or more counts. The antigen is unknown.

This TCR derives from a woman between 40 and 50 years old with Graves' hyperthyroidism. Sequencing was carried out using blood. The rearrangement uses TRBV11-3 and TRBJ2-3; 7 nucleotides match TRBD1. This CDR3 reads CASSLGDRASTDTQYF. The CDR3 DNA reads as TGTGCCAGCAGCTTAGGGGACAGAGCTAGCACAGATACGCAGTATTTT.